The next 14 T cell receptor beta chains were all read from a single sample in a study of CD8+ T cells in alopecia areata. RNA extraction and reverse transcription yielded cDNA as sequencing template. Using immunoSEQ multiplex PCR, the repertoire was profiled, and TCRdb retains in-frame clones only, with some absent. The table shows about 150,000 clones, with 45% to 65% occurring only once. The treatment is: oral pan-JAK inhibitor, 5-10 mg twice daily. The sequenced sample was CD8+ T cells sorted from blood, obtained at week 4, from a patient treated with tofacitinib. The receptors were sampled from a human donor with alopecia areata.

This clone appeared a few times. This chain uses TRBV2 with TRBJ2-5, with D maybe TRBD2 (6 bases). Trimming removed 4 bases at V and 4 bases at J, with 16 bases between. This CDR3 has 15 amino acids. Germline-derived CDR1 and CDR2 are SNHLY and FYNNEI. CDR3 in DNA: TGTGCCAGCAGTGGGTTCGGGGAGGAAGGAGAGACCCAGTACTTC. It encodes CASSGFGEEGETQYF.

The V call is TRBV5-6, the J call TRBJ2-5; 11 bases are a match to TRBD2. With V trimmed by 2 bases and J by 1 base, 4 bases remained unmatched. This CDR3 is 16 amino acids long. Per germline, CDR1 SGHDT and CDR2 YYEEEE. The CDR3 loop reads CASSLLAGAVQETQYF. The DNA for the CDR3 is TGTGCCAGCAGCTTACTAGCGGGGGCCGTCCAAGAGACCCAGTACTTC.

V is TRBV13 and J is TRBJ2-5; tentatively, D is TRBD1 or TRBD2 (5 bases each). Trimming removed 0 bases at V and 5 bases at J, with 16 bases between. The CDR3 is made up of 16 amino acids. Germline values: CDR1 PRHDT, CDR2 FYEKMQ (reference sequence). DNA of the CDR3: TGTGCCAGCAGCTTAGGCCTAATGGGACGGGGCGAGACCCAGTACTTC. Translated: CASSLGLMGRGETQYF.

The CDR3 coding sequence is TGTGCCAGCAGTTTAGGCAGGGGCTACGAGCAGTACTTC. Translating it yields CASSLGRGYEQYF. This chain connects TRBV27 to TRBJ2-7, with TRBD1 as a possible D gene (6 bases). V lost 2 bases to trimming and J lost 3 bases, with 8 bases between them. The CDR3 is 13 amino acids. Looked up from germline, CDR1 is MNHEY and CDR2 is SMNVEV (reference sequence).

This clone has a handful of counts. The chain recombines TRBV7-8 with TRBJ2-1; TRBD2 might be the D (5 bases). The V and J ends lost 6 bases and 3 bases respectively, with 18 bases between them. The CDR3 loop spans 16 amino acids. Germline loops: CDR1 SGHVS, CDR2 FQNEAQ. The CDR3, as DNA: TGTGCCAGCAGTTTCCAACCCGAGGGTAGCTACAATGAGCAGTTCTTC. Encoded protein: CASSFQPEGSYNEQFF. Full variable domain (outside the CDR3, taken from reference TRBV7-8 and TRBJ2-1): GAGVSQSPRYKVAKRGQDVALRCDPISGHVSLFWYQQALGQGPEFLTYFQNEAQLDKSGLPSDRFFAERPEGSVSTLKIQRTQQEDSAVYLCASSFQPEGSYNEQFFGPGTRLTVL.

The V and J genes are TRBV5-5 and TRBJ1-2; D unclear. CDR3 length equals 13 residues. Trimming pared 0 bases from V and 2 bases from J, leaving 5 bases between. Germline V gene lookup returns CDR1 SGHKS and CDR2 YYEKEE (reference sequence). The CDR3 loop reads CASSLGRNYGYTF. The CDR3 bases are TGTGCCAGCAGCTTGGGACGGAACTATGGCTACACCTTC.

This clone was picked up a small number of times. The chain links TRBV29-1 to TRBJ2-3, with 8 bases identical to TRBD2. Trimming took 4 bases from V and 4 from J; bases not matched to a gene: 10. There are 15 residues in the CDR3. Germline V CDR1 and CDR2: SQVTM, ANQGSEA. CDR3 DNA sequence: TGCAGCGTTGTGCAGCGGGGGAATTTAGCAGATACGCAGTATTTT. Translating gives CSVVQRGNLADTQYF.

This clone appeared once. As DNA, the CDR3 is TGTGCCAGCAGCGTAGAGGGGGAGGACTATGGCTACACCTTC. Protein sequence: CASSVEGEDYGYTF. The rearrangement uses TRBV9 and TRBJ1-2, with D perhaps matching TRBD1 (6 bases). The CDR3 extends over 14 amino acids. The V end lost 0 bases, the J end lost 3 bases, and 9 bases lay between the germline ends. CDR1 SGDLS and CDR2 YYNGEE come from the germline V gene.

This clone appeared a single time. The chain links TRBV4-1 to TRBJ1-1, with D hard to call. Looked up from germline, CDR1 is MGHRA and CDR2 is YSYEKL. The CDR3 covers 11 residues. The ends were cut back, 3 bases at V and 3 bases at J, with 2 bases in the middle. CDR3 sequence reads: CASSQYTEAFF. For the CDR3, the DNA is TGCGCCAGCAGCCAGTACACTGAAGCTTTCTTT.

The V gene is TRBV18, the J gene TRBJ2-7; D gene ambiguous. V was cut by 2 bases and J by 3 bases, with 14 bases left in between. The CDR3 consists of 15 residues. CDR1 and CDR2 from the germline V gene are KGHSH and LQKENI. CDR3 sequence: CASSPSDGLSYEQYF. The DNA for the CDR3 is TGTGCCAGCTCACCATCGGACGGCCTGAGCTACGAGCAGTACTTC.

This clone was seen once. Different DNA sequences within this sample yield the same CDR3. The chain employs TRBV9 and TRBJ1-5; D not certain. CDR3 length equals 14 residues. V was pared by 0 bases and J by 0 bases, with 4 bases between. The germline V gene has CDR1 SGDLS and CDR2 YYNGEE. Here the CDR3 DNA reads TGTGCCAGCAGCGTAGCAGATAGCAATCAGCCCCAGCATTTT. This translates into CASSVADSNQPQHF. The whole variable domain, filled in from reference TRBV9 and TRBJ1-5, reads DSGVTQTPKHLITATGQRVTLRCSPRSGDLSVYWYQQSLDQGLQFLIQYYNGEERAKGNILERFSAQQFPDLHSELNLSSLELGDSALYFCASSVADSNQPQHFGDGTRLSIL.

The CDR3 loop reads CASSFPGEEETQYF. The CDR3 DNA is TGTGCCAGCAGCTTCCCAGGGGAGGAAGAGACCCAGTACTTC. The J gene is TRBJ2-5, the V gene TRBV11-2, with D perhaps TRBD1 or TRBD2 (6 bases each). The CDR3 is made up of 14 amino acids. Germline CDR1 reads SGHAT; CDR2 reads FQNNGV. V was trimmed by 3 bases and J by 3 bases, leaving 11 bases between them.

The genes are TRBV27 and TRBJ2-3; 11 bases map to TRBD2. The CDR3 consists of 15 residues. Trimming at V came to 6 bases and at J to 4 bases, leaving 6 bases not matched to a gene. Germline CDR1 is MNHEY and CDR2 is SMNVEV (reference sequence). The CDR3 DNA is TGTGCCAGCAGCTTGACTAGCGGGGAGGCAGATACGCAGTATTTT. Protein sequence: CASSLTSGEADTQYF.

The V and J genes are TRBV9 and TRBJ2-1, with 7 bases aligning to TRBD1. Germline values: CDR1 SGDLS, CDR2 YYNGEE. The CDR3 has 12 amino acids. J was trimmed by 8 bases and V by 3 bases; bases with no gene match: 2. Written as DNA, the CDR3 is TGTGCCAGCAGCGACAGGGGTGATGAGCAGTTCTTC. Its translation: CASSDRGDEQFF.